The 11 T cell receptor beta chains listed next were all sequenced from one sample in a study of human T cells and chemical hapten exposure. Time point in this sample: healthy volunteer bleed at 2 weeks. Extraction yielded total RNA from whole blood (unfractionated). A single record per CDR3 protein comes from TCRdb applying MiXCR to the RACE reads. This table has some 120,000 distinct CDR3 sequences, roughly 9% appearing once. The sequenced sample consisted of whole blood. The receptors here all came from a male donor in good health. Some clones in this sample may be carry-over from other donors' samples.

The table lists this clonotype with many counts. The rearrangement uses TRBV6-2 or TRBV6-3 and TRBJ1-2, with 9 nucleotides matching TRBD1. CDR1 and CDR2 (germline): MNHEY, SVGEGT. The V segment lost 0 bases and the J segment 2 bases; nucleotides outside the gene matches: 4. The CDR3 totals 16 residues. DNA of the CDR3: TGTGCCAGCAGTTACTCGATTGACAGGGGGAACTATGGCTACACCTTC. As protein: CASSYSIDRGNYGYTF.

This clonotype was counted at least ten times. The chain recombines TRBV20-1 with TRBJ1-1, with 7 bases aligning to TRBD1. Germline trimming cut 5 bases from V and 5 bases from J; bases unmatched to any gene: 8. From germline, CDR1 is DFQATT and CDR2 SNEGSKA (reference sequence). CDR3 size: 13 residues. The CDR3 protein is CSALRQGRTEAFF. For the CDR3, the DNA is TGCAGTGCTCTGAGACAGGGCCGAACTGAAGCTTTCTTT.

The CDR3 DNA reads as TGTGCCAGCAGCGACCCGGGACAGGGACGTTCACCCCTCCACTTT. Translation: CASSDPGQGRSPLHF. The genes are TRBV14 and TRBJ1-6, with TRBD1 matching 9 bases. V was clipped by 5 bases and J by 9 bases; unmatched bases: 8. The CDR3 consists of 15 residues. The germline V gene has CDR1 SGHDN and CDR2 FVKESK.

The chain combines TRBV7-9 with TRBJ2-7; D possibly corresponds to TRBD2 (6 bases). CDR1 and CDR2 (germline): SEHNR, FQNEAQ (reference sequence). The CDR3 length is 14 residues. V shed 3 bases and J shed 8 bases, with 17 bases lying between them. In DNA form, the CDR3 reads TGTGCCAGCAGCTTGGGAGGAGCGTGCTATCAGCAGTACTTC. It specifies CASSLGGACYQQYF. The variable domain in full, completed from reference TRBV7-9 and TRBJ2-7, reads DTGVSQNPRHKITKRGQNVTFRCDPISEHNRLYWYRQTLGQGPEFLTYFQNEAQLEKSRLLSDRFSAERPKGSFSTLEIQRTEQGDSAMYLCASSLGGACYQQYFGPGTRLTVT.

This clonotype occurred many times. The chain couples TRBV7-6 to TRBJ2-3; a weak D match, TRBD1 (5 bases). V gave up 7 bases and J gave up 2 bases, with 10 bases separating them. Germline loops: CDR1 SGHVS, CDR2 FNYEAQ. This CDR3 has 13 amino acids. As DNA, the CDR3 is TGTGCCAGCAACTACAGGTCCACAGATACGCAGTATTTT. This sequence encodes CASNYRSTDTQYF.

This clonotype was found a few times. The rearrangement links TRBV20-1 to TRBJ2-2, with D perhaps matching TRBD2 (6 bases). V gave up 4 bases and J gave up 1 base, with 10 bases separating them. The CDR3 totals 14 residues. Germline V gives CDR1 DFQATT, CDR2 SNEGSKA (reference sequence). This chain's CDR3 is CSAISGQNTGELFF. DNA for the CDR3: TGCAGTGCTATAAGCGGGCAGAACACCGGGGAGCTGTTTTTT.

Notes on this clonotype: Relative to the germline gene, one junction end is altered; a read error may explain this. The gene calls are TRBV12-3 or TRBV12-4 and TRBJ1-2, with D possibly being TRBD1 (6 bases). The CDR3 runs to 15 residues. In nucleotides, the CDR3 is TGTGTCAGCAGTTTAGGGGGGGGAGGCCCCTATGGCTACACCTTC. The encoded protein is CVSSLGGGGPYGYTF.

The table lists this clonotype with many counts. This chain uses TRBV29-1 with TRBJ2-5; D remains unclear. The CDR3 contains 12 residues. Trimming cost V 3 bases and J 2 bases, with 7 bases left between them. Per germline, CDR1 SQVTM and CDR2 ANQGSEA. The CDR3 is CSVDPGQETQYF. Here the CDR3 DNA reads TGCAGCGTTGATCCCGGTCAAGAGACCCAGTACTTC. Looking up the rest from reference TRBV29-1 and TRBJ2-5 gives the full variable domain: SAVISQKPSRDICQRGTSLTIQCQVDSQVTMMFWYRQQPGQSLTLIATANQGSEATYESGFVIDKFPISRPNLTFSTLTVSNMSPEDSSIYLCSVDPGQETQYFGPGTRLLVL.

The chain recombines TRBV29-1 with TRBJ1-1; D is undetermined. This CDR3 region has 11 residues. The germline V gene encodes CDR1 SQVTM and CDR2 ANQGSEA. The V gene lost 2 bases and the J gene lost 3 bases, with 4 bases spanning the gap. The chain's CDR3 is CSVERDTEAFF. In DNA form, the CDR3 reads TGCAGCGTTGAACGGGACACTGAAGCTTTCTTT.

This chain links TRBV7-6 with TRBJ2-7; 8 bases fit TRBD2. CDR1 and CDR2 from the germline V gene are SGHVS and FNYEAQ. J gave up 4 bases and V 5 bases, and 10 bases lay outside the gene matches. This CDR3 region has 15 residues. DNA for the CDR3: TGTGCCAGCAGCCCAGGGACTAGTAGGGTATACGAGCAGTACTTC. Protein sequence: CASSPGTSRVYEQYF.

The rearrangement joins TRBV10-3 to TRBJ2-7; the D gene is possibly TRBD2 (5 bases). Germline lookup yields CDR1 ENHRY and CDR2 SYGVKD. Trimming took off 0 bases at V and 3 bases at J, with 12 bases between the two ends. The CDR3 consists of 15 residues. The CDR3 is CAISESPGLFYEQYF. The CDR3 region has the DNA TGTGCCATCAGTGAGTCCCCGGGGTTATTCTACGAGCAGTACTTC.